Sequencing of this TCR beta chain was carried out in a study of control samples from healthy donors and cancer patients. TCRdb's copy holds only in-frame clones and misses some; the assay was immunoSEQ multiplex PCR. The sample comprises under 450,000 clones, 80% to 95% of which are singletons, and about 6.3% rests with the top ten. V was shortened by 0 bases and J by 5 bases, with 10 bases between the two germline ends. Germline CDR1 SGHTA, CDR2 FQGTGA. This CDR3 comprises 14 residues. The chain combines TRBV7-3 with TRBJ1-2, with D possibly being TRBD1 (5 bases). Input material: PBMCs. This sequence was found in a middle-aged man with head and neck cancer. CDR3 sequence: CASSLTGTTYGYTF. The CDR3 DNA follows: TGTGCCAGCAGCTTAACCGGGACCACGTATGGCTACACCTTC.